The 9 T cell receptor beta chains below all came from one sample that was sequenced in a study of control samples from healthy donors and cancer patients. Using immunoSEQ multiplex PCR, the repertoire was profiled, and TCRdb retains in-frame clones only, with some absent. The table has 150,000 to 200,000 clones, roughly 88% seen once. Material: blood. These receptors originate from a man younger than 35 in good health.

This clone was counted a single time. The chain carries TRBV3-1 (or the pseudogene TRBV3-2) and TRBJ2-7; 7 positions match TRBD1. The CDR3 totals 15 residues. Germline loops: CDR1 LGHDT, CDR2 YNNKEL (reference sequence). V shed 3 bases and J 0 bases; nucleotides not matched to a gene: 5. The CDR3 protein is CASSHTTGHSYEQYF. For the CDR3, the DNA is TGTGCCAGCAGCCACACGACAGGGCACTCCTACGAGCAGTACTTC.

This chain connects TRBV29-1 to TRBJ2-1; 11 bases fit TRBD2. Trimming removed 7 bases from V and 8 bases from J; junction bases left unmatched: 7. The germline V gene has CDR1 SQVTM and CDR2 ANQGSEA. The length of the CDR3 is 13 residues. CDR3 bases: TGCAGCGCCAATGGACTAGCGGGTTATGAGCAGTTCTTC. It specifies CSANGLAGYEQFF.

V usage is TRBV24-1 and J usage is TRBJ2-1; D is uncertain. With 3 bases removed from V and 7 bases from J, the gap between germline ends came to 6 bases. This CDR3 spans 12 amino acids. CDR1 and CDR2 (germline): KGHDR, SFDVKD. CDR3 in DNA: TGTGCCACCAGTGATCCGGCTAATGAGCAGTTCTTC. Translation gives CATSDPANEQFF.

The DNA of the CDR3 is TGTGCCAGTAGTATAGATAATTCGGGGGAATCGACTTTCTTT. Its translation is CASSIDNSGESTFF. The chain carries TRBV19 and TRBJ1-1; D is possibly TRBD1 (5 bases). The germline V and J ends were trimmed by 0 bases and 12 bases, with 17 bases remaining between them. The CDR3 extends over 14 amino acids. CDR1 is LNHDA and CDR2 is SQIVND in the germline V gene (reference sequence).

The chain is built from TRBV5-4 and TRBJ2-2; TRBD2 aligns across 7 bases. Germline assignment: CDR1 SGHNT and CDR2 YYREEE (reference sequence). The CDR3 is made up of 14 amino acids. The V gene end was trimmed by 8 bases and the J gene end by 4 bases; junction bases not matched to a gene: 8. The chain's CDR3 is CASISGEGTGELFF. The CDR3 bases are TGTGCCAGTATCTCGGGGGAGGGCACCGGGGAGCTGTTTTTT.

The V call is TRBV7-9, the J call TRBJ1-2, with D hard to call. Germline assignment: CDR1 SEHNR and CDR2 FQNEAQ (reference sequence). There are 14 residues in the CDR3. Trimming took off 2 bases at V and 1 base at J, with 8 bases between the two ends. The CDR3 loop reads CASSLRRDNYGYTF. The CDR3 bases are TGTGCCAGCAGCTTAAGGAGGGATAACTATGGCTACACCTTC.

The chain employs TRBV19 and TRBJ2-1; the D gene is possibly TRBD1 (6 bases). V was cut by 6 bases and J by 5 bases, with 11 bases left in between. The CDR3 sequence is 13 residues long. Germline lookup yields CDR1 LNHDA and CDR2 SQIVND (reference sequence). The CDR3 nucleotides are TGTGCCAGTAGGCAGGGGCCGAACAATGAGCAGTTCTTC. Amino acid sequence: CASRQGPNNEQFF.

This clone was counted once. V gene TRBV6-5 combines with J gene TRBJ2-5, with TRBD2 matching over 8 bases. The CDR3 consists of 15 residues. After removal of 6 bases from V and 4 bases from J, the junction contained 10 bases not matched to a gene. Germline CDR1 MNHEY, CDR2 SVGAGI. CDR3 protein: CASSPAAGDGETQYF. Written as DNA, the CDR3 is TGTGCCAGCAGCCCCGCAGCGGGGGATGGAGAGACCCAGTACTTC.

V gene TRBV10-3 combines with J gene TRBJ2-5; the D is unclear. There are 14 residues in the CDR3. V lost 1 base, J lost 4 bases, and 10 bases lay in between. Per the germline V gene, CDR1 is ENHRY and CDR2 is SYGVKD. The CDR3 sequence is CAISELGKGETQYF. The DNA for the CDR3 is TGTGCCATCAGTGAGTTGGGGAAAGGAGAGACCCAGTACTTC.